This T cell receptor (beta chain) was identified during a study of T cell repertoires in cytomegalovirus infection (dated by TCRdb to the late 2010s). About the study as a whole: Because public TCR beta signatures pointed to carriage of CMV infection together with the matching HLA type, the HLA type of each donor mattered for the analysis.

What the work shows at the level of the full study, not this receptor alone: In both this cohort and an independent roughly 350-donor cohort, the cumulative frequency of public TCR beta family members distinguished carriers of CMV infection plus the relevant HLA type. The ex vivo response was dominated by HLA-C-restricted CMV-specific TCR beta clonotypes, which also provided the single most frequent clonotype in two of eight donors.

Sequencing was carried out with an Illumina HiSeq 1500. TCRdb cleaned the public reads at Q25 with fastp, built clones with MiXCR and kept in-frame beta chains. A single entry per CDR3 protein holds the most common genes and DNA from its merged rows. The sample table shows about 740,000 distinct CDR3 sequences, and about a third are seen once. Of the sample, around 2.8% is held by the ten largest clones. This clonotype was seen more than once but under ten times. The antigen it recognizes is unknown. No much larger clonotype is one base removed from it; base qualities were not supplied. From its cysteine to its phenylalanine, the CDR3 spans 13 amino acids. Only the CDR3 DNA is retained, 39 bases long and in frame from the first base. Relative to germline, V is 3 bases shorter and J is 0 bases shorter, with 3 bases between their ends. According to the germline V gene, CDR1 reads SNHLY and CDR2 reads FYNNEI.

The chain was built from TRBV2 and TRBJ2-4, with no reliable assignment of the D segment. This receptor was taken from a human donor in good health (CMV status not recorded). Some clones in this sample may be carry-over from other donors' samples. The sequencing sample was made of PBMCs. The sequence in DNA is TGTGCCAGCAGTGATATAGCCAAAAACATTCAGTACTTC. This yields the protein CASSDIAKNIQYF.